This TCR beta chain was observed in a study of T cell changes during pregnancy in multiple sclerosis. Germline lookup yields CDR1 SGHRS and CDR2 YFSETQ. The CDR3 contains 16 residues. The germline V and J ends were trimmed by 0 bases and 4 bases, with 13 bases remaining between them. Repertoires were generated with immunoSEQ multiplex PCR, while TCRdb's copy carries only in-frame clones and drops some. The table lists approximately 120,000 clones, roughly 95% of them singletons. This chain connects TRBV5-1 to TRBJ2-2; D is ambiguous. Source: peripheral blood, taken after pregnancy. The origin of this receptor is a female donor with multiple sclerosis, enrolled in a pregnancy study. CDR3 coding DNA: TGCGCCAGCAGCTTGGTCGTAAACCTACCCACCGGGGAGCTGTTTTTT. The encoded protein is CASSLVVNLPTGELFF. Full variable domain (remainder filled in from reference TRBV5-1 and TRBJ2-2): KAGVTQTPRYLIKTRGQQVTLSCSPISGHRSVSWYQQTPGQGLQFLFEYFSETQRNKGNFPGRFSGRQFSNSRSEMNVSTLELGDSALYLCASSLVVNLPTGELFFGEGSRLTVL.